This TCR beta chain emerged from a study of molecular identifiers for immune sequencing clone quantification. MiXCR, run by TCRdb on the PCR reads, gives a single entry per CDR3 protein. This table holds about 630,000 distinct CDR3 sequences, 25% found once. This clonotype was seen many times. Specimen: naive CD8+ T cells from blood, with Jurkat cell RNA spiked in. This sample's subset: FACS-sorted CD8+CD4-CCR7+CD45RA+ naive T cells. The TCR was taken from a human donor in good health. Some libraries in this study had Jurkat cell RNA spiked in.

The CDR3: CATQLVGNTGELFF. Written as DNA, the CDR3 is TGTGCCACGCAACTAGTAGGGAACACCGGGGAGCTGTTTTTT. V is TRBV7-9 and J is TRBJ2-2; the D gene is possibly TRBD2 (5 bases). CDR3 size: 14 residues. Germline CDR1 SEHNR, CDR2 FQNEAQ (reference sequence). Deletions cut 10 bases from V and 1 base from J, with 13 bases between.